This passage covers 22 T cell receptor beta chains from one sample sequenced in a study of OX40 agonist ivuxolimab in advanced cancers. Sequencing was performed with immunoSEQ multiplex PCR; in TCRdb, only in-frame clones are kept and a portion is missing. The sample carries 15,000 to 25,000 clones, approximately 71% recorded once. Sequencing used CD4+ or CD8+ T cells sorted from blood, obtained in a trial of the OX40 agonist ivuxolimab. The origin of the receptors is an adult with an advanced solid tumor such as melanoma, head and neck, liver or kidney cancer.

The table lists this clone with a few counts. This chain uses TRBV6-4 with TRBJ2-3; the match to TRBD2 covers 8 bases. The CDR3 is 16 amino acids. CDR1 is MRHNA and CDR2 is SNTAGT in the germline V gene. J was trimmed by 2 bases and V by 0 bases; bases with no gene match: 4. The DNA of the CDR3 is TGTGCCAGCAGTGACTCGAGCGGGGGAGTCACAGATACGCAGTATTTT. This sequence encodes CASSDSSGGVTDTQYF.

The V call is TRBV6-1, the J call TRBJ2-7; the D is unclear. Germline V gene lookup returns CDR1 MNHNS and CDR2 SASEGT. The CDR3 runs to 13 residues. The V and J ends lost 1 base and 2 bases respectively, with 6 bases between them. The CDR3 nucleotides read TGTGCCAGCAGTGAAGTGGGTCCCTACGAGCAGTACTTC. Its protein product is CASSEVGPYEQYF.

The chain joins TRBV7-9 to TRBJ1-1, with D possibly TRBD1 on 5 matching bases. The germline V gene encodes CDR1 SEHNR and CDR2 FQNEAQ (reference sequence). Trimming left V 1 base short and J 6 bases short, with 12 bases between. The CDR3 consists of 14 residues. CDR3 sequence reads: CASSLVQGVPEAFF. CDR3 coding DNA: TGTGCCAGCAGCTTAGTTCAGGGAGTCCCTGAAGCTTTCTTT.

V is TRBV6-6 and J is TRBJ2-7, with unresolved D. Per the germline V gene, CDR1 is MNHNY and CDR2 is SVGAGI (reference sequence). The CDR3 covers 14 residues. Trimming removed 6 bases from V and 0 bases from J, with 12 bases in between. The CDR3, as DNA: TGTGCCAGCAGCCAAGAGGCGACCTCCTACGAGCAGTACTTC. This codes for CASSQEATSYEQYF.

V gene TRBV19 combines with J gene TRBJ2-1, with 10 bases matching TRBD2. This CDR3 is 14 amino acids long. Looked up from germline, CDR1 is LNHDA and CDR2 is SQIVND (reference sequence). The V segment lost 8 bases and the J segment 9 bases; nucleotides outside the gene matches: 10. For the CDR3, the DNA is TGTGCCAGTGAATCTAGCGGGGGTTACGCTGAGCAGTTCTTC. This translates into CASESSGGYAEQFF.

V gene TRBV6-6 combines with J gene TRBJ2-1; no clear D gene. The germline gives CDR1 MNHNY, CDR2 SVGAGI (reference sequence). The CDR3 spans 11 residues. V gave up 4 bases and J gave up 7 bases, with 5 bases separating them. Here the CDR3 DNA reads TGTGCCAGCAGTTGGGCAAATGAGCAGTTCTTC. Translated, it gives CASSWANEQFF.

The rearrangement uses TRBV13 and TRBJ2-3; no clear D gene. CDR1 is PRHDT, CDR2 FYEKMQ, per germline (reference sequence). The CDR3 extends over 12 amino acids. Trimming stripped 1 base from V and 7 bases from J, with 6 bases between. As DNA, the CDR3 is TGTGCCAGCAGCTTAGAGGTAAATACGCAGTATTTT. Its protein is CASSLEVNTQYF.

This chain links TRBV5-1 with TRBJ2-5, with D possibly matching TRBD2 (5 bases). TRBJ2-7 matches the DNA end more closely, so the J call is doubtful. Germline CDR1 reads SGHRS; CDR2 reads YFSETQ. The CDR3 is 13 amino acids. The CDR3 bases are TGCGCCAGCAGCTTGGCCCGGGATTACGAGCAGTACTTC. It encodes CASSLARDYEQYF.

The genes are TRBV27 and TRBJ2-7, with D possibly being TRBD2 (6 bases). Trimming pared 0 bases from V and 2 bases from J, leaving 11 bases between. Germline V gene data show CDR1 as MNHEY and CDR2 as SMNVEV (reference sequence). The CDR3 runs to 15 residues. CDR3 nucleotide sequence: TGTGCCAGCAGTTTATCGCGGGGTTGGGCCTACGAGCAGTACTTC. This encodes CASSLSRGWAYEQYF.

This clone was recorded only once. The J gene is TRBJ1-2, the V gene TRBV5-6, with 7 bases fitting TRBD1. V lost 2 bases, J lost 6 bases, and 7 bases stayed unmatched. Germline V gene data show CDR1 as SGHDT and CDR2 as YYEEEE. CDR3 length equals 14 residues. The CDR3 is CASSFPTGYHGYTF. CDR3 nucleotides: TGTGCCAGCAGCTTCCCGACAGGGTATCATGGCTACACCTTC.

About this clone: The same CDR3 also results from other DNA sequences found in this sample. The gene calls are TRBV9 and TRBJ1-2; D perhaps matches TRBD1 (6 bases). The germline V gene has CDR1 SGDLS and CDR2 YYNGEE. V was trimmed by 0 bases and J by 5 bases, leaving 14 bases between them. This CDR3 comprises 15 residues. CDR3 sequence (DNA): TGTGCCAGCAGCGTAGAGAGGGGGTATGGTTATGGCTACACCTTC. It yields the protein CASSVERGYGYGYTF.

This chain joins TRBV4-1 and TRBJ2-5; D is perhaps TRBD2 (6 bases). The CDR3 has 14 residues. Trimming removed 0 bases from V and 7 bases from J, with 12 bases in between. Germline CDR1 MGHRA, CDR2 YSYEKL. CDR3 DNA: TGCGCCAGCAGCCAAGAGGAGGGAAGGGGGACCCAGTACTTC. It is translated as CASSQEEGRGTQYF.

This clone was observed a handful of times. This chain uses TRBV5-4 with TRBJ2-5; D is unresolved. Trimming stripped 0 bases from V and 5 bases from J, with 11 bases between. There are 14 residues in the CDR3. Germline V gives CDR1 SGHNT, CDR2 YYREEE (reference sequence). The CDR3 protein is CASSLAGPWETQYF. The CDR3 nucleotides read TGTGCCAGCAGCTTGGCTGGGCCCTGGGAGACCCAGTACTTC.

As DNA, the CDR3 is TGTGCCAGCAGCACCTTAAGAGACACAGATACGCAGTATTTT. Protein product: CASSTLRDTDTQYF. J is TRBJ2-3 and V is TRBV5-5; D gene unclear. Per the germline V gene, CDR1 is SGHKS and CDR2 is YYEKEE (reference sequence). The CDR3 totals 14 residues. V was trimmed by 4 bases and J by 2 bases, leaving 11 bases between them.

The rearrangement uses TRBV27 and TRBJ2-3; D unresolved. The germline V and J ends were trimmed by 2 bases and 4 bases, with 7 bases remaining between them. Germline V gives CDR1 MNHEY, CDR2 SMNVEV (reference sequence). The CDR3 spans 13 residues. The chain's CDR3 is CASSLSWADTQYF. The DNA for the CDR3 is TGTGCCAGCAGTTTAAGTTGGGCAGATACGCAGTATTTT.

The rearrangement uses TRBV5-5 and TRBJ2-7; the match to TRBD1 covers 7 bases. Unmatched junction bases numbered 0, after V lost 1 base and J lost 5 bases. Germline CDR1 reads SGHKS; CDR2 reads YYEKEE (reference sequence). The CDR3 extends over 12 amino acids. The CDR3 DNA is TGTGCCAGCAGCTTGACAGGGGACGAGCAGTACTTC. The encoded protein is CASSLTGDEQYF.

The rearrangement links TRBV23-1 to TRBJ1-1; possible D gene TRBD1, 5 bases. TRBV23-1 counts as an open reading frame of uncertain function. The CDR3 extends over 17 amino acids. V gave up 0 bases and J gave up 5 bases, with 19 bases separating them. In nucleotides, the CDR3 is TGCGCCAGCAGTCAATCCGTTTCCCGGGACGGGAAGACTGAAGCTTTCTTT. Encoded protein: CASSQSVSRDGKTEAFF.

The genes are TRBV6-4 and TRBJ2-1; D ambiguous. This CDR3 spans 14 amino acids. V lost 2 bases and J 3 bases, leaving 8 bases between the germline ends. Germline V lookup: CDR1 MRHNA, CDR2 SNTAGT. CDR3 loop: CASSDPEGYNEQFF. CDR3 in DNA: TGTGCCAGCAGTGACCCGGAAGGCTACAATGAGCAGTTCTTC.

The chain employs TRBV29-1 and TRBJ1-1; possible D gene TRBD1, 5 bases. CDR1 is SQVTM, CDR2 ANQGSEA, per germline. The CDR3 length is 13 residues. V was cut by 3 bases and J by 7 bases, with 15 bases left in between. The CDR3 reads CSVEAPGSGEAFF. The DNA for the CDR3 is TGCAGCGTTGAGGCCCCAGGGTCGGGTGAAGCTTTCTTT.

CDR3 nucleotide sequence: TGTGCCAGCAGCTTGGATTCGGCAGAGGGCGAGCAGTACTTC. It translates to CASSLDSAEGEQYF. This chain uses TRBV5-5 with TRBJ2-7, with a possible D match to TRBD2 (5 bases). In germline, CDR1 is SGHKS, CDR2 YYEKEE (reference sequence). With 0 bases removed from V and 6 bases from J, the gap between germline ends came to 13 bases. The CDR3 sequence is 14 residues long.

The rearrangement joins TRBV5-5 to TRBJ1-1; D is undetermined. The CDR3 sequence is 16 residues long. V lost 4 bases, J lost 0 bases, and 16 bases lay in between. Germline V gene sequence: CDR1 SGHKS, CDR2 YYEKEE (reference sequence). The CDR3 DNA is TGTGCCAGCAGCCCCCTTTGGCGGTCGATGAACACTGAAGCTTTCTTT. Residues: CASSPLWRSMNTEAFF.

The chain combines TRBV27 with TRBJ1-4, with D unclear. V was shortened by 6 bases and J by 11 bases, with 19 bases between the two germline ends. This CDR3 spans 14 amino acids. Germline V gene data show CDR1 as MNHEY and CDR2 as SMNVEV (reference sequence). CDR3 protein: CASSLTTRAGKLFF. The CDR3 nucleotides are TGTGCCAGCAGCCTAACGACAAGAGCGGGTAAACTGTTTTTT.